A selection of T cell receptor beta chains follows, all from one sample in a study of graft-versus-host responses after intestinal transplantation. Antigen specificity for these receptors is unknown. Measured with immunoSEQ multiplex PCR; TCRdb has only the in-frame clones, and not every one. The data hold approximately 76,000 clones, with approximately 87% observed a single time. Material: unstimulated CD4+ T cells sorted from spleen or lymph node cells, obtained before transplant. The origin of the receptors is a human donor who was the organ donor for an intestinal transplant. The CDR3 runs from the conserved cysteine through the conserved F or W. A D gene is named only where the DNA matches it firmly.

v_gene: TRBV29-1; j_gene: TRBJ1-6; d_gene: -; CDR3aa: CSVKTDGYNSPLHF
v_gene: TRBV7-6; j_gene: TRBJ2-1; d_gene: -; CDR3aa: CASSSKGDNWPNEQFF
v_gene: TRBV4-1; j_gene: TRBJ1-5; d_gene: TRBD1; CDR3aa: CASSQDRDRGFNQPQHF
v_gene: TRBV28; j_gene: TRBJ1-2; d_gene: TRBD1; CDR3aa: CASRLPGGVEYGYTF
v_gene: TRBV6-5; j_gene: TRBJ2-1; d_gene: TRBD2; CDR3aa: CASSYSLAGGYNEQFF
v_gene: TRBV7-9; j_gene: TRBJ1-2; d_gene: -; CDR3aa: CASSFEGVHGYTF
v_gene: TRBV5-1; j_gene: TRBJ1-1; d_gene: -; CDR3aa: CASSGQMNTEAFF
v_gene: TRBV10-1; j_gene: TRBJ2-2; d_gene: -; CDR3aa: CASGLGGELFF
v_gene: TRBV11-1; j_gene: TRBJ2-5; d_gene: -; CDR3aa: CASSLARQGGLAQETQYF
v_gene: TRBV27; j_gene: TRBJ1-6; d_gene: -; CDR3aa: CASSFSGLPYNSPLHF
v_gene: TRBV2; j_gene: TRBJ2-1; d_gene: TRBD2; CDR3aa: CASAPSGGDYNEQFF
v_gene: TRBV5-6; j_gene: TRBJ1-2; d_gene: TRBD1; CDR3aa: CASSLDRATYGYTF
v_gene: TRBV18; j_gene: TRBJ1-4; d_gene: TRBD1; CDR3aa: CASSPMPGGNEKLFF
v_gene: TRBV28; j_gene: TRBJ1-2; d_gene: -; CDR3aa: CASSLPSGGYTF
v_gene: TRBV5-1; j_gene: TRBJ2-1; d_gene: TRBD2; CDR3aa: CASSFLAGGSYNEQFF
v_gene: TRBV11-3; j_gene: TRBJ1-6; d_gene: -; CDR3aa: CASSLNSNSPLHF
v_gene: TRBV29-1; j_gene: TRBJ1-2; d_gene: -; CDR3aa: CSVGGPNYGYTF
v_gene: TRBV2; j_gene: TRBJ2-5; d_gene: -; CDR3aa: CASGGRSRQETQYF
v_gene: TRBV6-1; j_gene: TRBJ2-2; d_gene: -; CDR3aa: CASSTSRGAGGELFF
v_gene: TRBV6-5; j_gene: TRBJ1-2; d_gene: -; CDR3aa: CASSYERRGGYTF
v_gene: TRBV19; j_gene: TRBJ1-2; d_gene: -; CDR3aa: CASSMGSLYGYTF
v_gene: TRBV27; j_gene: TRBJ2-2; d_gene: TRBD2; CDR3aa: CASSSGGVGTGELFF
v_gene: TRBV14; j_gene: TRBJ1-4; d_gene: -; CDR3aa: CASLPREGVNEKLFF
v_gene: TRBV7-2; j_gene: TRBJ1-6; d_gene: TRBD1; CDR3aa: CASSLRTGNNSPLHF
v_gene: TRBV9; j_gene: TRBJ1-3; d_gene: -; CDR3aa: CASGRGDGNTIYF
v_gene: TRBV6-5; j_gene: TRBJ1-6; d_gene: -; CDR3aa: CASKAVGSYNSPLHF
v_gene: TRBV11-2; j_gene: TRBJ1-2; d_gene: -; CDR3aa: CASSLVRGFWYGYTF
v_gene: TRBV6-1; j_gene: TRBJ1-5; d_gene: -; CDR3aa: CASSESISDSYSPQHF
v_gene: TRBV2; j_gene: TRBJ2-5; d_gene: -; CDR3aa: CASSDTDQETQYF
v_gene: TRBV7-2; j_gene: TRBJ2-5; d_gene: TRBD1; CDR3aa: CASSPRTGSETQYF
v_gene: TRBV11-2; j_gene: TRBJ2-3; d_gene: TRBD2; CDR3aa: CASSRGGLSTDTQYF
v_gene: TRBV5-4; j_gene: TRBJ2-2; d_gene: -; CDR3aa: CASSGEQVYTGELFF
v_gene: TRBV28; j_gene: TRBJ1-5; d_gene: -; CDR3aa: CASISDGGPQHF
v_gene: TRBV6-5; j_gene: TRBJ2-2; d_gene: -; CDR3aa: CASAGTLDTGELFF
v_gene: TRBV5-1; j_gene: TRBJ1-1; d_gene: -; CDR3aa: CASRQGLTEAFF
v_gene: TRBV7-6; j_gene: TRBJ1-2; d_gene: TRBD1; CDR3aa: CASSGSGTVASGYGYTF
v_gene: TRBV6-5; j_gene: TRBJ1-6; d_gene: TRBD1; CDR3aa: CASGWDRDSPLHF